Listed below are T cell receptor beta chains from one sample, sequenced in a study of control samples from healthy donors and cancer patients. The table came from immunoSEQ multiplex PCR; TCRdb's copy has only in-frame clones and leaves some out. The sample carries about 140,000 clones, almost 90% recorded once. The sample was blood. These receptor sequences come from a young man in good health. CDR3s include the opening cysteine and the closing phenylalanine or tryptophan. D genes are given only for firm matches. Size tells how often a clone was seen (once, few, many) or the class of an expanded clone, and some rows leave it out.

d_call clone_size j_call v_call cdr3_aa cdr3_nt
NA NA TRBJ1-4 TRBV9 CASSSPGTGDEKLFF TGTGCCAGCAGCTCTCCCGGGACGGGGGATGAAAAACTGTTTTTT
NA NA TRBJ2-1 TRBV12-5 CASGLGRSSYNEQFF TGTGCTAGTGGTTTGGGACGGAGCTCTTACAATGAGCAGTTCTTC
TRBD1 NA TRBJ1-2 TRBV7-8 CASSFSGQGGNGYTF TGTGCCAGCAGCTTTAGTGGACAGGGAGGGAATGGCTACACCTTC
TRBD1 many TRBJ1-4 TRBV2 CASRGTGGREKLFF TGTGCCAGCAGGGGGACAGGGGGCAGGGAAAAACTGTTTTTT
NA NA TRBJ2-7 TRBV6-5 CASTSSYEQYF TGTGCCAGCACCTCGTCCTACGAGCAGTACTTC
NA NA TRBJ2-5 TRBV18 CASSSQGKQETQYF TGTGCCAGCTCCTCCCAGGGGAAACAAGAGACCCAGTACTTC
NA NA TRBJ1-1 TRBV30 CAWSVLGQPNTEAFF TGTGCCTGGAGTGTACTAGGACAGCCGAACACTGAAGCTTTCTTT
NA NA TRBJ1-5 TRBV19 CASSINIGVGNQPQHF TGTGCCAGTAGTATAAACATCGGGGTTGGCAATCAGCCCCAGCATTTT
NA NA TRBJ1-5 TRBV30 CAWRQNPYQPQHF TGTGCCTGGAGGCAAAACCCGTATCAGCCCCAGCATTTT
NA NA TRBJ2-5 TRBV6-5 CASRKQETQYF TGTGCCAGCAGAAAACAAGAGACCCAGTACTTC
NA NA TRBJ1-5 TRBV28 CASNLYSNQPQHF TGTGCCAGCAATTTATATAGCAATCAGCCCCAGCATTTT
TRBD2 NA TRBJ2-3 TRBV11-2 CASSSLRTSGEYSTDTQYF TGTGCCAGCAGCTCCCTTCGTACTAGCGGGGAGTATAGCACAGATACGCAGTATTTT
NA NA TRBJ1-6 TRBV5-4 CASRATQGGNSPLHF TGTGCCAGCAGAGCAACACAGGGTGGGAATTCACCCCTCCACTTT
TRBD1 NA TRBJ1-1 TRBV18 CASSSKGTGRGTEAFF TGTGCCAGCTCCTCTAAGGGGACAGGGCGGGGCACTGAAGCTTTCTTT
TRBD2 NA TRBJ2-1 TRBV6-1 CASSDRLAGGPSYNEQFF TGTGCCAGCAGTGATCGGCTAGCGGGGGGGCCGTCCTACAATGAGCAGTTCTTC
NA NA TRBJ2-3 TRBV4-3 CASSQDRDSDTQYF TGCGCCAGCAGCCAAGATAGGGATTCAGATACGCAGTATTTT
NA NA TRBJ2-1 TRBV27 CASSLRQGYNEQFF TGTGCCAGCAGTTTAAGGCAGGGCTACAATGAGCAGTTCTTC
NA NA TRBJ1-5 TRBV18 CASSPLAGSSNQPQHF TGTGCCAGCTCACCACTAGCGGGGTCTAGCAATCAGCCCCAGCATTTT
NA NA TRBJ2-3 TRBV15 CATSRDSRTDTQYF TGTGCCACCAGCAGAGACTCCCGCACAGATACGCAGTATTTT
NA NA TRBJ1-3 TRBV9 CASSVDHNLEGNTIYF TGTGCCAGCAGCGTAGATCATAACCTGGAGGGAAACACCATATATTTT
NA NA TRBJ2-5 TRBV15 CATSTQANPQETQYF TGTGCCACCAGCACCCAAGCTAACCCCCAAGAGACCCAGTACTTC
NA NA TRBJ2-1 TRBV4-1 CASSQDIYYNEQFF TGCGCCAGCAGCCAAGATATATACTACAATGAGCAGTTCTTC
TRBD2 NA TRBJ2-3 TRBV18 CASSDTSGTDTQYF TGTGCCAGCTCGGATACTAGCGGCACAGATACGCAGTATTTT
NA NA TRBJ2-7 TRBV10-3 CAISETGTSYEQYF TGTGCCATCAGTGAAACAGGTACCTCCTACGAGCAGTACTTC